This TCR beta chain was identified during a study of coeliac disease. Study results and caveats: Control samples showed higher TRB and TRG clonality than intraepithelial and lamina propria samples in active celiac disease. Few TRB amino acid sequences were shared between samples; most were unique.

TCRdb's table, derived via immunoSEQ multiplex PCR, lists solely in-frame clones and lacks some. The table includes about 8,000 clones, under 65% detected once. Regarding this clone: No antigen is known for it.

CDR3 length: 14 amino acids. The V and J ends lost 8 bases and 0 bases, in that order; junction bases with no gene match: 3. The germline CDR1 and CDR2 sequences are MGHRA and YSYEKL. The chain has TRBV4-1 and TRBJ1-4; 7 bases match TRBD1. This clonotype originated in a woman between 55 and 75 years old with celiac disease. Sequenced input: intraepithelial lymphocytes from the gut. CDR3 amino acids: CASGQGATNEKLFF. CDR3 in DNA: TGCGCCAGCGGGCAGGGGGCAACTAATGAAAAACTGTTTTTT.